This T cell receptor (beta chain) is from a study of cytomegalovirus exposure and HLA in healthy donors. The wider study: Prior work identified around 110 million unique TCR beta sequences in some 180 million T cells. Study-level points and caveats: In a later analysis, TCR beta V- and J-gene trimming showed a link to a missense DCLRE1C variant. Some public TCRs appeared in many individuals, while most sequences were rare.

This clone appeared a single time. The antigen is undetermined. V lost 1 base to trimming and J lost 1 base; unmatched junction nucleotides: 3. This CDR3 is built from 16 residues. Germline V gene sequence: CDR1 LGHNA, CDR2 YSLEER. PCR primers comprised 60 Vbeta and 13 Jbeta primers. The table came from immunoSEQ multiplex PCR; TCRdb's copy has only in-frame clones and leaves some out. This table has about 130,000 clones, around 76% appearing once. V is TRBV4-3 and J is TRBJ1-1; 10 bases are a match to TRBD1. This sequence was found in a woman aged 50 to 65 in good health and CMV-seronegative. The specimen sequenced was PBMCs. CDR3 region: CASSQGTGGANTEAFF. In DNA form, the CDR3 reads TGCGCCAGCAGCCAAGGGACAGGGGGAGCGAACACTGAAGCTTTCTTT.